Shown below are 11 T cell receptor beta chains from a single sample sequenced in a study of blood T cells in healthy people across ages. For the second PCR, which ran for roughly 6 to 11 cycles, a sample-barcoded 5' primer and a J-beta primer mix were used. TCRdb redid the calling of the 5' RACE reads with MiXCR, one entry per CDR3 protein. Seen here are fewer than 1,000,000 distinct CDR3 sequences, more than 35% observed once, and the top ten hold about a sixth. Material for sequencing was blood. Receptors originate from a man older than 75 in good health.

This clonotype was recorded only once. The chain recombines TRBV29-1 with TRBJ2-3; no clear D gene. The CDR3 is made up of 13 amino acids. With 6 bases removed from V and 2 bases from J, the gap between germline ends came to 12 bases. Per the germline V gene, CDR1 is SQVTM and CDR2 is ANQGSEA. CDR3 amino acids: CSVAAESTDTQYF. DNA of the CDR3: TGCAGCGTAGCCGCCGAATCCACAGATACGCAGTATTTT.

With regard to this clonotype: With a much larger clone just one base away, this may be a read error. The V call is TRBV7-2, the J call TRBJ2-3, with D maybe TRBD2 (5 bases). This CDR3 contains 13 residues. Germline values: CDR1 SGHTA, CDR2 FQGNSA. The CDR3 sequence: CASSPTNTDTRYF. The CDR3 nucleotides read TGTGCCAGCAGCCCGACTAACACAGATACGCGGTATTTT.

The chain couples TRBV11-2 to TRBJ2-5; 8 positions match TRBD2. This CDR3 has 14 amino acids. After removal of 4 bases from V and 11 bases from J, the junction contained 12 bases not matched to a gene. Germline V gene lookup returns CDR1 SGHAT and CDR2 FQNNGV. This CDR3 is CASSYSGVYNEQYF. The CDR3 bases are TGTGCCAGCAGCTATAGCGGGGTTTACAATGAGCAGTACTTC.

This clonotype was picked up a small number of times. This chain joins TRBV20-1 and TRBJ2-1; the D gene is possibly TRBD2 (6 bases). The CDR3 has 17 amino acids. With 0 bases removed from V and 0 bases from J, the gap between germline ends came to 15 bases. Germline V gene sequence: CDR1 DFQATT, CDR2 SNEGSKA (reference sequence). CDR3 bases: TGCAGTGCTAGAGATCATAAGCGGGCGATCTCCTACAATGAGCAGTTCTTC. Protein sequence: CSARDHKRAISYNEQFF.

This clonotype was recorded a few times. V usage is TRBV20-1 and J usage is TRBJ2-3; 9 bases map to TRBD2. The V and J ends lost 0 bases and 6 bases, in that order; junction bases with no gene match: 10. Germline loops: CDR1 DFQATT, CDR2 SNEGSKA (reference sequence). The CDR3 contains 16 residues. CDR3 DNA sequence: TGCAGTGCTAGAGATCAAGATGGGAGCGGGAGGGATACGCAGTATTTT. Translated, it gives CSARDQDGSGRDTQYF.

This clonotype showed up just a few times. A much larger clone lies a single base off, so this may be a read error. V and J are TRBV4-3 and TRBJ2-5; TRBD1 agrees at 7 bases. CDR1 is LGHNA, CDR2 YSLEER, per germline. J lost 10 bases, V lost 1 base, and 6 bases had no gene match. The CDR3 spans 13 residues. The DNA for the CDR3 is TGCGCCAGCAGCCAAGCCTGGGACAGCGACCAGTACTTC. Protein sequence: CASSQAWDSDQYF.

Comment on this clonotype: A much larger clone differs by one base, so this may be a read error. V and J are TRBV29-1 and TRBJ2-1; 10 nucleotides line up with TRBD2. V was clipped by 4 bases and J by 5 bases; unmatched bases: 5. Germline V gene data show CDR1 as SQVTM and CDR2 as ANQGSEA. The CDR3 sequence is 14 residues long. The CDR3 nucleotides read TGCAGCGTTGCCCCGACTAGCGGGCACAATGAGCAGTTCTTC. Translation gives CSVAPTSGHNEQFF.

This clonotype showed up many times. The rearrangement joins TRBV29-1 to TRBJ2-3, with D maybe TRBD2 (5 bases). The germline gives CDR1 SQVTM, CDR2 ANQGSEA. V lost 4 bases to trimming and J lost 2 bases, with 10 bases between them. The CDR3 spans 13 residues. CDR3 DNA: TGCAGCGTTGGAGGGCAGTTCACAGATACGCAGTATTTT. Protein: CSVGGQFTDTQYF.

The CDR3 is CASSLGRTGGENEQFF. In nucleotides, the CDR3 is TGTGCCAGCAGCTTAGGTCGGACAGGGGGCGAGAATGAGCAGTTCTTC. The V and J genes are TRBV7-2 and TRBJ2-1; 11 bases line up with TRBD1. Germline V lookup: CDR1 SGHTA, CDR2 FQGNSA. The CDR3 length is 16 residues. The junction had 6 bases not matched to a gene; V was cut back by 1 base and J by 7 bases.

Comments on this clonotype: With a much larger clone just one base away, this may be a read error. The chain uses TRBV9 and TRBJ2-7, with 12 bases that match TRBD2. The CDR3 has 17 residues. Germline assignment: CDR1 SGDLS and CDR2 YYNGEE. The CDR3 nucleotides are TGTGCCTGCAGCGTAGGGCAAAGGGTGACTAGCGGGAGTGAGCAGTACTTC. It is translated as CACSVGQRVTSGSEQYF.

The chain is built from TRBV6-1 and TRBJ2-5; TRBD1 might be the D (6 bases). From germline, CDR1 is MNHNS and CDR2 SASEGT. The V end lost 6 bases, the J end lost 5 bases, and 16 bases lay between the germline ends. The CDR3 extends over 14 amino acids. The CDR3 protein is CASSPQGLVETQYF. The CDR3, as DNA: TGTGCCAGCAGCCCACAGGGATTAGTGGAGACCCAGTACTTC.